This is a list of T cell receptor beta chains from one sample in a study of blood T cell repertoires in COVID-19. Assay used: immunoSEQ multiplex PCR; TCRdb lists only in-frame clones, some missing. The sample has 100,000 to 150,000 clones; over 70% are singletons. Material: peripheral blood. The receptors originated from an elderly man with active or convalescent COVID-19. Each CDR3 is given with its conserved first and last residue. The order of the fields is J gene, D gene, V gene, clone size, CDR3 protein, CDR3 DNA. D genes are given only for firm matches. Only some rows state a clone size, as once, few, many or a class for expanded clones.

J gene: TRBJ1-5; D gene: TRBD1; V gene: TRBV19; clone size: few; CDR3 protein: CASSPHLSRDRDLNQPQHF; CDR3 DNA: TGTGCCAGTAGTCCGCACTTATCCCGGGACAGGGATTTGAATCAGCCCCAGCATTTT
J gene: TRBJ1-6; D gene: .; V gene: TRBV11-2; clone size: .; CDR3 protein: CASSLTLGGEGAPLHF; CDR3 DNA: TGTGCCAGCAGCTTAACCCTCGGAGGGGAAGGTGCACCCCTCCACTTT
J gene: TRBJ1-5; D gene: TRBD1; V gene: TRBV7-2; clone size: .; CDR3 protein: CASRQTGGGNQPQHF; CDR3 DNA: TGTGCCAGCAGACAGACAGGGGGAGGAAATCAGCCCCAGCATTTT
J gene: TRBJ2-7; D gene: TRBD1; V gene: TRBV18; clone size: few; CDR3 protein: CASSSNRGQGYEQYF; CDR3 DNA: TGTGCCAGCTCATCAAACAGGGGGCAGGGGTACGAGCAGTACTTC
J gene: TRBJ1-1; D gene: TRBD1; V gene: TRBV6-2/TRBV6-3; clone size: once; CDR3 protein: CASSYSMGRGLNTEAFF; CDR3 DNA: TGTGCCAGCAGTTACTCGATGGGCAGGGGGTTGAACACTGAAGCTTTCTTT
J gene: TRBJ2-7; D gene: .; V gene: TRBV7-2; clone size: .; CDR3 protein: CASSSTGYLGEQYF; CDR3 DNA: TGTGCCAGCAGCTCGACAGGTTACCTTGGTGAGCAGTACTTC
J gene: TRBJ1-3; D gene: TRBD1; V gene: TRBV28; clone size: few; CDR3 protein: CASRPPGGGGNTIYF; CDR3 DNA: TGTGCCAGCAGACCACCAGGGGGCGGAGGAAACACCATATATTTT
J gene: TRBJ1-2; D gene: TRBD1; V gene: TRBV2; clone size: few; CDR3 protein: CASSSGTAANYGYTF; CDR3 DNA: TGTGCCAGCAGTTCCGGGACAGCCGCTAACTATGGCTACACCTTC
J gene: TRBJ2-7; D gene: .; V gene: TRBV27; clone size: .; CDR3 protein: CASSKAGIPYEQYF; CDR3 DNA: TGTGCCAGCAGTAAGGCAGGCATACCCTACGAGCAGTACTTC
J gene: TRBJ2-7; D gene: .; V gene: TRBV19; clone size: .; CDR3 protein: CASSIPGTYEQYF; CDR3 DNA: TGTGCCAGTAGTATCCCGGGGACCTACGAGCAGTACTTC
J gene: TRBJ2-7; D gene: TRBD1; V gene: TRBV14; clone size: once; CDR3 protein: CASSPAAGQGVYEQYF; CDR3 DNA: TGTGCCAGCAGCCCCGCGGCTGGACAGGGGGTTTACGAGCAGTACTTC
J gene: TRBJ1-2; D gene: .; V gene: TRBV28; clone size: .; CDR3 protein: CASSLLLGVHGYTF; CDR3 DNA: TGTGCCAGCAGTTTATTATTAGGGGTACATGGCTACACCTTC
J gene: TRBJ2-4; D gene: .; V gene: TRBV6-6; clone size: .; CDR3 protein: CASTPRGRSGENIQYF; CDR3 DNA: TGTGCCAGCACCCCACGGGGTCGTTCCGGGGAAAACATTCAGTACTTC
J gene: TRBJ1-1; D gene: TRBD1; V gene: TRBV3-1/TRBV3-2; clone size: .; CDR3 protein: CASSTTGGNTEAFF; CDR3 DNA: TGTGCCAGCAGCACGACAGGGGGAAACACTGAAGCTTTCTTT
J gene: TRBJ1-6; D gene: .; V gene: TRBV9; clone size: .; CDR3 protein: CASSVEGGYNSPLHF; CDR3 DNA: TGTGCCAGCAGCGTAGAGGGAGGCTATAATTCACCCCTCCACTTT
J gene: TRBJ2-7; D gene: .; V gene: TRBV6-5; clone size: .; CDR3 protein: CASSYRGYEQYF; CDR3 DNA: TGTGCCAGCAGTTATAGGGGCTACGAGCAGTACTTC